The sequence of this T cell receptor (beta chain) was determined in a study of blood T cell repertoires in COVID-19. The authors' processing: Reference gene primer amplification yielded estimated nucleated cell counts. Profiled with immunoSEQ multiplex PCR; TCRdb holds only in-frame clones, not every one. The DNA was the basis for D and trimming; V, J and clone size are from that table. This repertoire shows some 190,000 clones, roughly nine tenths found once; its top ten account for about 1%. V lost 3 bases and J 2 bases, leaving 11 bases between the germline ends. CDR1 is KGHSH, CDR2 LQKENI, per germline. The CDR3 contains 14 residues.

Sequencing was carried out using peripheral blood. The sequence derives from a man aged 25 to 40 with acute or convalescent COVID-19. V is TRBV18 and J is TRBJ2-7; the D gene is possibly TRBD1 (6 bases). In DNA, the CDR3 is TGTGCCAGCTCACCGAGGGGGAGTCCCTACGAGCAGTACTTC. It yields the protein CASSPRGSPYEQYF. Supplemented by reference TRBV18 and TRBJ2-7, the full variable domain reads NAGVMQNPRHLVRRRGQEARLRCSPMKGHSHVYWYRQLPEEGLKFMVYLQKENIIDESGMPKERFSAEFPKEGPSILRIQQVVRGDSAAYFCASSPRGSPYEQYFGPGTRLTVT.